A selection of T cell receptor beta chains follows, all from one sample in a study of OX40 agonist ivuxolimab in advanced cancers. The method was immunoSEQ multiplex PCR; TCRdb's version includes in-frame clones alone and lacks a portion of them. The sample shows approximately 63,000 clones, about four fifths of them seen only once. This sample comprised CD4+ or CD8+ T cells sorted from blood, obtained in a trial of the OX40 agonist ivuxolimab. The origin of the receptors is an adult with an advanced solid tumor such as melanoma, head and neck, liver or kidney cancer. Each CDR3 is given with its conserved first and last residue. Each record gives: V gene, clone size, D gene, J gene, CDR3 DNA, CDR3 protein. D genes are given only for firm matches. A clone size is listed for some rows: how often the clone was seen (once, few, many), or a class if it is expanded.

TRBV5-6	NA	TRBD2	TRBJ2-3	TGTGCCAGCAGCTTGGTTCACAGCGGGAGGGCCAGCACAGATACGCAGTATTTT	CASSLVHSGRASTDTQYF
TRBV4-3	NA	NA	TRBJ1-4	TGCGCCAGCAGCCAGCTGGGGGGGCCTAATGAAAAACTGTTTTTT	CASSQLGGPNEKLFF
TRBV5-5	NA	TRBD2	TRBJ2-7	TGTGCCAGCAGCTTGGTGCGGGGGACCGAGCAGTACTTC	CASSLVRGTEQYF
TRBV9	few	TRBD1	TRBJ1-1	TGTGCCAGCACCCCATGGGGGACAGGTGAAGCTTTCTTT	CASTPWGTGEAFF
TRBV19	few	TRBD1	TRBJ2-7	TGTGCCAGTAGTACCACGGGACAGGGGATTCACGAGCAGTACTTC	CASSTTGQGIHEQYF
TRBV7-3	NA	NA	TRBJ2-7	TGCGCCAGCAGCGTTCGGGACGGGTCCTACGAGCAGTACTTC	CASSVRDGSYEQYF
TRBV12-5	few	TRBD2	TRBJ2-2	TGTGCTAGTGGTTTGGGGCCTAGCGGGGACATCACCGGGGAGCTGTTTTTT	CASGLGPSGDITGELFF
TRBV2	NA	NA	TRBJ1-1	TGTGCCAGCAACCAACAGGGCATGAACACTGAAGCTTTCTTT	CASNQQGMNTEAFF
TRBV18	few	TRBD1	TRBJ1-2	TGTGCCAGCTCACCAGTCTCAGGGGGCTCCTATGGCTACACCTTC	CASSPVSGGSYGYTF
TRBV9	NA	NA	TRBJ1-3	TGTGCCAGCAGCCCACAGACCGAAGTCAACACCATATATTTT	CASSPQTEVNTIYF